This passage covers 7 T cell receptor beta chains from one sample sequenced in a study of post-analysis software for immune sequencing data (dated by TCRdb to about 2015). Broader findings and caveats from the paper: Four or five TRBV segments, including TRBV5-6, TRBV5-1 and TRBV20-1, were significantly more frequent in patients than controls.

The protocol used for the library was PCR. Sequencing relied on an Illumina HiSeq 2500. To reduce PCR and sequencing biases, unique molecular identifiers were incorporated into the TCR beta cDNA libraries. Using fastp at Q25 and MiXCR, TCRdb reprocessed the public reads and kept productive beta chains. Rows matching on CDR3 protein sequence are summarized as one entry with the most common DNA and genes. The table for this sample lists about 500,000 distinct CDR3 sequences; 45% of them were counted only once. The top ten clonotypes cover roughly an eighth of the sample. Their cognate antigens are unknown. Sequencing input: blood. The receptors were sampled from a girl aged 5 to 17 with multiple sclerosis.

On this clonotype itself: At one boundary the junction diverges from the germline segment, which might be a read error. The CDR3 protein is CVSDKRDHREYEQFF. The CDR3 DNA reads TGTGTCAGCGATAAACGGGATCACCGCGAATATGAGCAGTTCTTC. This rearrangement joins TRBV6-5 to TRBJ2-1; weak D call: TRBD2 (5 bases). CDR3 size: 15 residues. Germline values: CDR1 MNHEY, CDR2 SVGAGI.

This clonotype was counted a few times. The chain recombines TRBV24-1 with TRBJ1-5; D unresolved. The CDR3 has 12 amino acids. Trimming stripped 4 bases from V and 4 bases from J, with 4 bases between. Germline V gene data show CDR1 as KGHDR and CDR2 as SFDVKD. The CDR3 DNA reads as TGTGCCACCAGTGACGGAAATCAGCCCCAGCATTTT. Amino acids: CATSDGNQPQHF.

Many counts were recorded for this clonotype. The V gene is TRBV28, the J gene TRBJ2-7; weak D call: TRBD1 (6 bases). Germline CDR1 reads MDHEN; CDR2 reads SYDVKM. The CDR3 has 16 amino acids. V lost 5 bases and J 4 bases, leaving 21 bases between the germline ends. In DNA, the CDR3 is TGTGCCAGCAGTCACATCAGGGGCCCTTTGCTTTACGAGCAGTACTTC. Encoded protein: CASSHIRGPLLYEQYF.

The chain uses TRBV12-3 or TRBV12-4 and TRBJ2-1, with 8 positions matching TRBD1. The CDR3 length is 17 residues. V was clipped by 6 bases and J by 0 bases; unmatched bases: 10. In nucleotides, the CDR3 is TGTGCCAGCAGCTCACCCGGGACAGGTCTCTCCTACAATGAGCAGTTCTTC. This translates into CASSSPGTGLSYNEQFF.

The genes are TRBV27 and TRBJ1-2; 11 nucleotides line up with TRBD1. The CDR3 loop spans 15 amino acids. Looked up from germline, CDR1 is MNHEY and CDR2 is SMNVEV (reference sequence). The J segment lost 7 bases and the V segment lost 4 bases, leaving 8 bases of the junction unmatched. CDR3 DNA: TGTGCCAGCAGTTCAGGGGGACAGGGGGTAGGTGGCTACACCTTC. Its translation: CASSSGGQGVGGYTF.

This rearrangement joins TRBV12-3 or TRBV12-4 to TRBJ2-1; no definite D call. Trimming stripped 6 bases from V and 9 bases from J, with 12 bases between. This CDR3 spans 12 amino acids. The DNA for the CDR3 is TGTGCCAGCAGCTCCCAGGTGGGTGAGCAGTTCTTC. Translated: CASSSQVGEQFF.

This clonotype turned up a few times. This sequence joins TRBV4-1 and TRBJ1-2; D not certain. V was trimmed by 4 bases and J by 4 bases, leaving 16 bases between them. Germline V CDR1 and CDR2: MGHRA, YSYEKL. This CDR3 has 15 residues. The CDR3 loop is CASSLSVREVYGYTF. The DNA for the CDR3 is TGCGCCAGCAGCCTCTCCGTTAGGGAGGTCTATGGCTACACCTTC.